This T cell receptor beta chain was documented in a study of OX40 agonist ivuxolimab in advanced cancers. Turning to the overall study: Ivuxolimab, which targeted the costimulatory receptor OX40 (CD134), was an agonistic, fully human IgG2 monoclonal antibody. Intravenous ivuxolimab was administered to patients every 2 weeks at six dose levels: 0.01, 0.1, 0.3, 1.5, 3 and 10 mg/kg. Of the 50 to 55 patients in dose escalation, around 20 had hepatocellular carcinoma, some 15 had melanoma, 9 had renal cell carcinoma and 9 had head and neck cancer. The dose-escalation cohort was about 83% male with a mean age of around 62 years, ranging from roughly 20 to 80. Prior anti-PD-1, anti-PD-L1 or anti-CTLA-4 therapy was permitted, and checkpoint inhibitors had been received by 30% to 40% of dose-escalation patients. Partial responses were achieved by three dose-escalation patients, of whom one had hepatocellular carcinoma and two had cutaneous melanoma. Peripheral TCRbeta sequencing was intended to test whether TCR sequence diversity was altered and clonal T-cell expansion was caused by ivuxolimab. The paper describes the monotherapy dose-escalation part (N ≈ 52 patients) of the phase I trial of ivuxolimab. General study outcomes and caveats: Clonal expansion of both CD4+ and CD8+ blood T cells was observed from baseline to week 6 at doses 0.1 to 3.0 mg/kg. In partial responders in the 0.1-3.0 mg/kg groups, normalized peripheral clonal expansion was found to be among the lowest, especially among CD8+ T cells. Low levels of normalized T-cell clonal expansion were also seen in some patients who did not respond. On average, CD8+ T cells showed more expanded clones than CD4+ T cells after ivuxolimab. Which antigens the clonally expanded peripheral T cells were specific for was not determined.

For sequencing of the TCRbeta CDR3 region, genomic DNA was extracted from the sorted cells. TCRbeta CDR3 regions were sequenced using the immunoSEQ Assay. In TCRdb, the immuneACCESS table is reduced to in-frame sequences with V and J assigned. These tables do not hold every clone; where another copy was compared, an unresolved V gene accounts for under half, and the others remain unexplained. For this sample the table gives 45,000 to 55,000 clones, of which 85% were detected only once. The biggest ten clones account for 9.9% of the sample. Patients with autoimmune disease history or receiving systemic immunosuppression were excluded from the trial. Peripheral blood for TCR sequencing was collected from all dose cohorts at baseline, on cycle 4 day 1, and on cycle 7 day 1. The samples were drawn from a first-in-human, open-label, multicenter phase I dose-escalation trial of ivuxolimab. Adults with locally advanced or metastatic melanoma, renal cell, hepatocellular, or head and neck squamous cell carcinoma were enrolled in the trial. Before TCR sequencing, CD4+ T cells and CD8+ T cells were sorted from peripheral blood as separate populations.

From the germline V gene (reference sequence), CDR1 is MNHEY and CDR2 is SMNVEV. Spanning cysteine to phenylalanine, the CDR3 consists of 15 amino acids. Of all the DNA, just the CDR3 is kept, 45 bases in frame from base 1. V is pared back by 3 bases and J by 5 bases, with 13 bases lying between the germline termini. Note on this clone: Its antigen remains unidentified. Base qualities are missing; no much larger clone stands one base away.

This TCR was recovered from an adult with an advanced solid tumor such as melanoma, head and neck, liver or kidney cancer. The rearrangement combines TRBV27 with TRBJ1-4; TRBD1 might be the D gene, on 5 matching bases. Sequencing was performed on CD4+ or CD8+ T cells sorted from blood, taken in a trial of the OX40 agonist ivuxolimab. The bases are TGTGCCAGCAGTTTCCAGGGCGGGGGAAATGAAAAACTGTTTTTT. Translated, it reads CASSFQGGGNEKLFF.